This passage covers 28 T cell receptor beta chains from one sample sequenced in a study of OX40 agonist ivuxolimab in advanced cancers. Libraries were prepared by immunoSEQ multiplex PCR; TCRdb keeps only in-frame clonotypes and omits some of them. The profile covers 20,000 to 25,000 clones, with over 70% appearing a single time and roughly 13% taken by the ten largest. The source material was CD4+ or CD8+ T cells sorted from blood, sampled in a trial of the OX40 agonist ivuxolimab. The source of these receptors is an adult with an advanced solid tumor such as melanoma, head and neck, liver or kidney cancer.

The chain uses TRBV30 and TRBJ1-2, with a weak D call TRBD1 (5 bases). In germline, CDR1 is GTSNPN, CDR2 SVGIG (reference sequence). The CDR3 is made up of 13 amino acids. Trimming shortened V by 5 bases and J by 4 bases, and 14 bases separated the two germline ends. CDR3 DNA: TGTGCCTGGGGTGAGAGGGGAGTCTATGGCTACACCTTC. It translates to CAWGERGVYGYTF. The variable domain in full, completed from reference TRBV30 and TRBJ1-2, reads SQTIHQWPATLVQPVGSPLSLECTVEGTSNPNLYWYRQAAGRGLQLLFYSVGIGQISSEVPQNLSASRPQDRQFILSSKKLLLSDSGFYLCAWGERGVYGYTFGSGTRLTVV.

The chain has TRBV6-5 and TRBJ1-2; D is uncertain. This CDR3 has 13 amino acids. CDR1 and CDR2 (germline): MNHEY, SVGAGI. The V end was cut by 0 bases, the J end by 3 bases, with 5 bases between. Written as DNA, the CDR3 is TGTGCCAGCAGTTACTCGAAAGACTATGGCTACACCTTC. Its protein is CASSYSKDYGYTF.

CDR3 DNA: TGCGCCAGCAGCTTGGGGGACAGGGTCAGTCAGCCCCAGCATTTT. Its protein product is CASSLGDRVSQPQHF. The chain combines TRBV5-1 with TRBJ1-5, with 9 bases fitting TRBD1. The V gene's germline CDR1 is SGHRS and CDR2 YFSETQ. The length of the CDR3 is 15 residues. Unmatched junction bases numbered 4, after V lost 0 bases and J lost 6 bases.

The chain recombines TRBV14 with TRBJ2-3, with TRBD1 identical over 9 bases. The germline V gene encodes CDR1 SGHDN and CDR2 FVKESK. V dropped 3 bases and J dropped 3; count of bases not matched to a gene: 4. There are 15 residues in the CDR3. CDR3 nucleotides: TGTGCCAGCAGCCATTCGGGACAGGGAACAGATACGCAGTATTTT. Its protein product is CASSHSGQGTDTQYF.

CDR3 region: CASTPRGGGAGELFF. The CDR3 DNA is TGTGCCAGTACCCCCCGAGGCGGCGGCGCCGGGGAGCTGTTTTTT. This chain uses TRBV19 with TRBJ2-2; unclear D gene. The CDR3 loop spans 15 amino acids. From germline, CDR1 is LNHDA and CDR2 SQIVND (reference sequence). Trimming removed 7 bases at V and 6 bases at J, with 18 bases between.

The V call is TRBV4-1, the J call TRBJ1-6; D is undetermined. The CDR3 is made up of 15 amino acids. Trimming took off 1 base at V and 0 bases at J, with 4 bases between the two ends. Germline-derived CDR1 and CDR2 are MGHRA and YSYEKL. CDR3 protein: CASSQASSYNSPLHF. CDR3 coding DNA: TGCGCCAGCAGCCAAGCCAGCTCCTATAATTCACCCCTCCACTTT.

This clone appeared once. This chain joins TRBV19 and TRBJ1-5, with 9 bases that match TRBD1. V lost 5 bases and J lost 0; bases outside the gene matches: 11. Germline CDR1 is LNHDA and CDR2 is SQIVND (reference sequence). This CDR3 is 18 amino acids long. Written as DNA, the CDR3 is TGTGCCAGTAGTGGGCCGGGACAGGGACTTTATAGCAATCAGCCCCAGCATTTT. Its translation is CASSGPGQGLYSNQPQHF.

The count of this clone is one. The chain couples TRBV7-8 to TRBJ2-3; 8 bases align to TRBD1. From germline, CDR1 is SGHVS and CDR2 FQNEAQ. V lost 4 bases and J lost 7; bases outside the gene matches: 10. The CDR3 totals 15 residues. The chain's CDR3 is CASSSPRTGRNTQYF. Written as DNA, the CDR3 is TGTGCCAGCAGCTCGCCGAGGACAGGGAGGAATACGCAGTATTTT.

The gene calls are TRBV2 and TRBJ2-3; D call uncertain. Trimming stripped 6 bases from V and 5 bases from J, with 9 bases between. Germline loops: CDR1 SNHLY, CDR2 FYNNEI. The CDR3 is 12 amino acids. In nucleotides, the CDR3 is TGTGCCAGCAGGTCAGTTGGAGATACGCAGTATTTT. It specifies CASRSVGDTQYF. Combining the CDR3 with reference TRBV2 and TRBJ2-3 gives the whole variable domain EPEVTQTPSHQVTQMGQEVILRCVPISNHLYFYWYRQILGQKVEFLVSFYNNEISEKSEIFDDQFSVERPDGSNFTLKIRSTKLEDSAMYFCASRSVGDTQYFGPGTRLTVL.

This sequence joins TRBV5-4 and TRBJ2-4; a weak D match, TRBD2 (5 bases). The V end was cut by 1 base, the J end by 1 base, with 12 bases between. The CDR3 runs to 16 residues. Germline V gene data show CDR1 as SGHNT and CDR2 as YYREEE (reference sequence). CDR3 region: CASSLRRPGAKNIQYF. The CDR3 DNA sequence: TGTGCCAGCAGCTTGAGGAGGCCTGGGGCCAAAAACATTCAGTACTTC. The variable domain in full, completed from reference TRBV5-4 and TRBJ2-4, reads ETGVTQSPTHLIKTRGQQVTLRCSSQSGHNTVSWYQQALGQGPQFIFQYYREEENGRGNFPPRFSGLQFPNYSSELNVNALELDDSALYLCASSLRRPGAKNIQYFGAGTRLSVL.

This clone was seen more than once but under ten times. The chain employs TRBV7-5 and TRBJ2-7. TRBV7-5 is a listed pseudogene. The CDR3 is 16 residues long. CDR3 region: CASSDQGVGVLSEQYF. In DNA, the CDR3 is TGTGCCAGCAGCGACCAGGGAGTGGGAGTCTTGAGCGAGCAGTACTTC.

This rearrangement joins TRBV5-4 to TRBJ2-7, with TRBD1 identical over 9 bases. The germline V gene has CDR1 SGHNT and CDR2 YYREEE (reference sequence). The CDR3 consists of 15 residues. With 4 bases clipped from V and 5 bases from J, the junction kept 10 bases outside the gene matches. CDR3 sequence reads: CASSRGGDRGDEQYF. In DNA form, the CDR3 reads TGTGCCAGCAGCCGCGGGGGAGACAGGGGGGACGAGCAGTACTTC.

This clone occurred a few times. The V gene is TRBV11-2, the J gene TRBJ1-4; D might be TRBD1 (5 bases). Trimming stripped 5 bases from V and 7 bases from J, with 17 bases between. The CDR3 loop spans 15 amino acids. Germline CDR1 is SGHAT and CDR2 is FQNNGV. The CDR3 spells CASSPGWGRGEKLFF. The CDR3 nucleotides are TGTGCCAGCAGCCCCGGGTGGGGAAGGGGTGAAAAACTGTTTTTT.

This clone was seen more than once but under ten times. The genes are TRBV6-1 and TRBJ1-6; 7 bases are shared with TRBD1. This CDR3 comprises 14 residues. V lost 1 base and J lost 6; bases outside the gene matches: 0. Germline values: CDR1 MNHNS, CDR2 SASEGT. CDR3 region: CASSEGQGNSPLHF. The CDR3 bases are TGTGCCAGCAGTGAAGGACAGGGTAATTCACCCCTCCACTTT.

This clone was seen only once. The chain couples TRBV2 to TRBJ1-4; weak D call: TRBD1 (5 bases). CDR1 is SNHLY, CDR2 FYNNEI, per germline. This CDR3 region has 19 residues. Trimming removed 6 bases from V and 0 bases from J, with 23 bases in between. CDR3 region: CASSKTGTVAKSTNEKLFF. The CDR3 bases are TGTGCCAGCAGCAAAACGGGGACGGTTGCGAAGTCAACTAATGAAAAACTGTTTTTT.

The rearrangement links TRBV18 to TRBJ2-2; D uncertain. The V and J ends lost 1 base and 0 bases respectively, with 3 bases between them. This CDR3 spans 14 amino acids. Germline V gene lookup returns CDR1 KGHSH and CDR2 LQKENI. The CDR3 nucleotides read TGTGCCAGCTCACCACAGGCGAACACCGGGGAGCTGTTTTTT. It yields the protein CASSPQANTGELFF.

The chain uses TRBV7-9 and TRBJ2-7; 7 nucleotides line up with TRBD1. CDR1 and CDR2 (germline): SEHNR, FQNEAQ (reference sequence). The CDR3 totals 14 residues. The V and J ends lost 0 bases and 4 bases, in that order; junction bases with no gene match: 3. In DNA form, the CDR3 reads TGTGCCAGCAGCTTAGCAGGGGGCGGGTACGAGCAGTACTTC. Translation: CASSLAGGGYEQYF.

This clone has only a few counts. This chain connects TRBV30 to TRBJ1-1; tentative D call: TRBD1 (5 bases). Germline assignment: CDR1 GTSNPN and CDR2 SVGIG (reference sequence). The CDR3 is made up of 14 amino acids. The V end lost 0 bases, the J end lost 11 bases, and 19 bases lay between the germline ends. CDR3 nucleotide sequence: TGTGCCTGGAGTGTACTTCAGGGCGGGGTAGGGGCTTTCTTT. Translation gives CAWSVLQGGVGAFF.

This chain uses TRBV5-4 with TRBJ2-1, with a possible D match to TRBD1 (5 bases). V shed 4 bases and J shed 0 bases, with 14 bases lying between them. Germline loops: CDR1 SGHNT, CDR2 YYREEE (reference sequence). This CDR3 region has 16 residues. DNA for the CDR3: TGTGCCAGCAGCATGACAGTTCTGGCCTCCTACAATGAGCAGTTCTTC. As protein: CASSMTVLASYNEQFF.

This clone was seen a single time. The V call is TRBV5-5, the J call TRBJ2-1; tentative D call: TRBD1 (6 bases). CDR3 length: 13 residues. Germline V gene data show CDR1 as SGHKS and CDR2 as YYEKEE (reference sequence). The V end lost 4 bases, the J end lost 9 bases, and 14 bases lay between the germline ends. The CDR3 sequence is CASSITGKAEQFF. The DNA for the CDR3 is TGTGCCAGCAGCATTACAGGGAAGGCTGAGCAGTTCTTC.

The CDR3 region has the DNA TGTGCCAGCAGCCCTGGGACTAGGAGGGGCAAAGAGACCCAGTACTTC. It yields the protein CASSPGTRRGKETQYF. V is TRBV7-2 and J is TRBJ2-5, with 8 bases identical to TRBD2. The length of the CDR3 is 16 residues. Germline V gives CDR1 SGHTA, CDR2 FQGNSA. V gave up 5 bases and J gave up 3 bases; unmatched junction bases: 11.

The chain recombines TRBV5-3 with TRBJ2-5, with 8 bases aligning to TRBD1. TRBV5-3 is classed as an ORF, of uncertain function. The CDR3 runs 16 residues. Trimming removed 4 bases from V and 2 bases from J; junction bases left unmatched: 10. For the CDR3, the DNA is TGTGCCAGAAGCCCGCGGACAGGGCTTCCTCAAGAGACCCAGTACTTC. This codes for CARSPRTGLPQETQYF.

This clone was seen once. This sequence joins TRBV29-1 and TRBJ1-1, with D unclear. This CDR3 spans 12 amino acids. Germline loops: CDR1 SQVTM, CDR2 ANQGSEA. V was cut by 3 bases and J by 3 bases, with 8 bases left in between. The CDR3 protein is CSVEAEDTEAFF. CDR3 bases: TGCAGCGTTGAGGCGGAGGACACTGAAGCTTTCTTT.

The chain employs TRBV5-4 and TRBJ1-1, with D maybe TRBD1 (5 bases). V shed 1 base and J shed 11 bases, with 9 bases lying between them. CDR1 and CDR2 from the germline V gene are SGHNT and YYREEE (reference sequence). The CDR3 extends over 11 amino acids. CDR3 region: CASSLTGTAFF. CDR3 nucleotides: TGTGCCAGCAGCTTGACAGGCACCGCTTTCTTT.

The gene calls are TRBV11-3 and TRBJ1-1; D gene unclear. V was trimmed by 1 base and J by 3 bases, leaving 18 bases between them. Germline V gene data show CDR1 as SGHNT and CDR2 as YENEEA. The CDR3 is 17 amino acids. In DNA form, the CDR3 reads TGTGCCAGCAGCTTAGTCCTCGAAGGGATTGGGGACACTGAAGCTTTCTTT. Protein: CASSLVLEGIGDTEAFF.

This sequence joins TRBV6-6 and TRBJ2-1, with 8 bases that match TRBD2. CDR1 MNHNY and CDR2 SVGAGI come from the germline V gene (reference sequence). V shed 6 bases, J shed 6 bases, and the junction held 10 bases outside the gene matches. The CDR3 consists of 15 residues. CDR3 nucleotide sequence: TGTGCCAGCAGCCCCGACGGGGGGGCCAGCAATGAGCAGTTCTTC. Translated: CASSPDGGASNEQFF.

This chain links TRBV2 with TRBJ1-2; 7 bases are a match to TRBD1. The trim removed 6 bases at V and 3 bases at J, leaving 7 bases unmatched. This CDR3 has 14 residues. Germline values: CDR1 SNHLY, CDR2 FYNNEI. The CDR3 loop is CASRRRGGDYGYTF. In DNA, the CDR3 is TGTGCCAGCAGGAGAAGAGGGGGCGACTATGGCTACACCTTC.

This sequence joins TRBV29-1 and TRBJ2-7, with 9 positions matching TRBD2. V lost 4 bases and J lost 3; bases outside the gene matches: 10. The germline CDR1 and CDR2 sequences are SQVTM and ANQGSEA. The CDR3 runs to 15 residues. The chain's CDR3 is CSVAFPSGERYEQYF. The CDR3 DNA reads as TGCAGCGTTGCATTTCCTAGCGGGGAACGCTACGAGCAGTACTTC.